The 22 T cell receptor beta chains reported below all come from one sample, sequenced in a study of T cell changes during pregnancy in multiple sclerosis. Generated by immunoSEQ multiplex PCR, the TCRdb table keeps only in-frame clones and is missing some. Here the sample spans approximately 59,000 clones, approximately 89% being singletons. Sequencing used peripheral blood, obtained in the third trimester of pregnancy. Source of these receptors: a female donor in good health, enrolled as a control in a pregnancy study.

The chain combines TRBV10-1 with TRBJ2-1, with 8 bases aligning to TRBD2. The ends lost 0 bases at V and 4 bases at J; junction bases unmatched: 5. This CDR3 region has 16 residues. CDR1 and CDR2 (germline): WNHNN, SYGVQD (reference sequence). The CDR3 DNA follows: TGCGCCAGCAGTGAGTCGGCGGGACTAGTTTACAATGAGCAGTTCTTC. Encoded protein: CASSESAGLVYNEQFF.

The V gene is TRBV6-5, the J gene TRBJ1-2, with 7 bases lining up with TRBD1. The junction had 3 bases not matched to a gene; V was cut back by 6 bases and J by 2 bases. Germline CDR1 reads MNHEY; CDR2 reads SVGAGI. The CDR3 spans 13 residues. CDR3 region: CASSKTGNYGYTF. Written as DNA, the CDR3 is TGTGCCAGCAGCAAGACAGGGAACTATGGCTACACCTTC.

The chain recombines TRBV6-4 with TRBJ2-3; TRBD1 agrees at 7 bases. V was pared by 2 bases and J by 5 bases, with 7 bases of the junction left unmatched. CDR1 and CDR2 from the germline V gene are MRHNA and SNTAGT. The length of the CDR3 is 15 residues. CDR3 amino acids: CASSDRPGGKDTQYF. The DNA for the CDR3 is TGTGCCAGCAGTGACCGCCCAGGGGGTAAAGATACGCAGTATTTT.

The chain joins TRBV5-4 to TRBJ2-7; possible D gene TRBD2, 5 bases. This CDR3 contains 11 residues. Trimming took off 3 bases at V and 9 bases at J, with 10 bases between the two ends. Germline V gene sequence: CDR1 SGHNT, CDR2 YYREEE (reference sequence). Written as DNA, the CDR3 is TGTGCCAGCAGCTCCGGCGGAGGGCAGTACTTC. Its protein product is CASSSGGGQYF.

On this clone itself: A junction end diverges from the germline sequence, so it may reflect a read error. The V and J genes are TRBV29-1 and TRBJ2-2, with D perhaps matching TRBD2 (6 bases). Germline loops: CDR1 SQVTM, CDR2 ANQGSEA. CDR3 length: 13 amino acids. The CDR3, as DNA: TGCAGCGCTCTTGGGGGGAACCCCGGGGAGCTGTTTTTT. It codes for CSALGGNPGELFF.

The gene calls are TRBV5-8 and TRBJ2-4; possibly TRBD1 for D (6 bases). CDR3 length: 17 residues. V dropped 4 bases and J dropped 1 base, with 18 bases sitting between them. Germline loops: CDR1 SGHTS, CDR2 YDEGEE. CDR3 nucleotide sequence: TGTGCCAGCAGCCCCAGGGGCTATTATACGGCCAAAAACATTCAGTACTTC. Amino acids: CASSPRGYYTAKNIQYF.

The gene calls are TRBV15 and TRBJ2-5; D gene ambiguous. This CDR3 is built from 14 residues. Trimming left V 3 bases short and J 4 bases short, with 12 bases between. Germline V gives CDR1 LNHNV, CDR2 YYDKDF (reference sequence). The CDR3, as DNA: TGTGCCACCAGCAGGGGTCGCGGTGGAGAGACCCAGTACTTC. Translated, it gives CATSRGRGGETQYF.

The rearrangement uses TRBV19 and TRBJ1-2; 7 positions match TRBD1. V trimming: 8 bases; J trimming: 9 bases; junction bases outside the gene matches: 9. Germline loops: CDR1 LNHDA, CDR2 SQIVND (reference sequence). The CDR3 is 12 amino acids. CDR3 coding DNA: TGTGCCAGTGGCGACAGGGAGGTTCGCTACACCTTC. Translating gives CASGDREVRYTF.

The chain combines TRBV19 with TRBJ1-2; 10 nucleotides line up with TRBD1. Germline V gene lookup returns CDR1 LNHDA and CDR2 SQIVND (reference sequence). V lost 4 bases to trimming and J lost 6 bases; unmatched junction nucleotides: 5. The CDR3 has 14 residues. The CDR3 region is CASSTPGTGDGYTF. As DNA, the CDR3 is TGTGCCAGTAGTACCCCGGGGACAGGGGATGGCTACACCTTC.

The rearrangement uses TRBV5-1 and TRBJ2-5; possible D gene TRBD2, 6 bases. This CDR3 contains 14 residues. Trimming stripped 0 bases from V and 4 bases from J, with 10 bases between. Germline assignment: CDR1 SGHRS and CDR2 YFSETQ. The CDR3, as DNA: TGCGCCAGCAGCTTGGCCGCGGGGACAGAGACCCAGTACTTC. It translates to CASSLAAGTETQYF. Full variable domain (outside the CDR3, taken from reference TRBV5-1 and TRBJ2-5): KAGVTQTPRYLIKTRGQQVTLSCSPISGHRSVSWYQQTPGQGLQFLFEYFSETQRNKGNFPGRFSGRQFSNSRSEMNVSTLELGDSALYLCASSLAAGTETQYFGPGTRLLVL.

Here the CDR3 reads CASSLESGSNQPQHF. The DNA for the CDR3 is TGTGCCAGCAGCTTAGAGTCCGGTAGCAATCAGCCCCAGCATTTT. V usage is TRBV7-9 and J usage is TRBJ1-5; no clear D gene. V was cut by 1 base and J by 0 bases, with 7 bases left in between. Per germline, CDR1 SEHNR and CDR2 FQNEAQ (reference sequence). This CDR3 spans 15 amino acids.

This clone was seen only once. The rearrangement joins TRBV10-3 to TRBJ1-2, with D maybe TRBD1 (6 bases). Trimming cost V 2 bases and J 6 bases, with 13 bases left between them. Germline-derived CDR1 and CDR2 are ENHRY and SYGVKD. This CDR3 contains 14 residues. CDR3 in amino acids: CAISERSTGHGYTF. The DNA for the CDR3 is TGTGCCATCAGTGAGAGGAGTACAGGGCATGGCTACACCTTC.

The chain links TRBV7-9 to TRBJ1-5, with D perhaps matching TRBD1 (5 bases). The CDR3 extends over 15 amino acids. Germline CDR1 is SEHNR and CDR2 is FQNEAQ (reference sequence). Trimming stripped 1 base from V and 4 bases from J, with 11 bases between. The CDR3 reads CASSLGDSGNQPQHF. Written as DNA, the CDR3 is TGTGCCAGCAGCTTAGGGGACTCTGGGAATCAGCCCCAGCATTTT.

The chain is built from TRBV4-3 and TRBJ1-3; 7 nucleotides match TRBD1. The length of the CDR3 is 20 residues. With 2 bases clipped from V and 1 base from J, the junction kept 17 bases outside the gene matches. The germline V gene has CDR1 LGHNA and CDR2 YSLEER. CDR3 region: CASSQLFETGPTESGNTIYF. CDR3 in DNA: TGCGCCAGCAGCCAACTATTCGAGACAGGGCCTACCGAATCTGGAAACACCATATATTTT.

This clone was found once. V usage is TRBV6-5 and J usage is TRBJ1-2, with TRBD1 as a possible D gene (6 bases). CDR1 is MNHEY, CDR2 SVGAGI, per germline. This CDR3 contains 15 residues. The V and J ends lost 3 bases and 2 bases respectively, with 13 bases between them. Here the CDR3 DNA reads TGTGCCAGCAGTTATTACGGACAGACGAACTATGGCTACACCTTC. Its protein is CASSYYGQTNYGYTF.

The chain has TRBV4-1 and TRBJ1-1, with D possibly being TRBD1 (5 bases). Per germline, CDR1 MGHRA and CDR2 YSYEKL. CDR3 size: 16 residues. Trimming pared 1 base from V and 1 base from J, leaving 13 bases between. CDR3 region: CASSQVWDFTNTEAFF. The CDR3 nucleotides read TGCGCCAGCAGCCAAGTTTGGGACTTTACGAACACTGAAGCTTTCTTT.

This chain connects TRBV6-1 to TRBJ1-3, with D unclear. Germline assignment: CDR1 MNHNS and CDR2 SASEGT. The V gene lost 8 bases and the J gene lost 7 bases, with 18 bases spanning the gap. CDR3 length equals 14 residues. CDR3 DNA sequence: TGTGCCAGCTTCGCGGTCGGGTCTGCGAACACCATATATTTT. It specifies CASFAVGSANTIYF.

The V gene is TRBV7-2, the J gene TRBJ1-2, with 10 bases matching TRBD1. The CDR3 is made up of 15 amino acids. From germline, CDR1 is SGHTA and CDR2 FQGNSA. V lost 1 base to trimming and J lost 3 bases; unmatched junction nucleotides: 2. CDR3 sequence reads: CASSLGQGAYYGYTF. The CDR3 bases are TGTGCCAGCAGCTTAGGACAGGGGGCGTACTATGGCTACACCTTC.

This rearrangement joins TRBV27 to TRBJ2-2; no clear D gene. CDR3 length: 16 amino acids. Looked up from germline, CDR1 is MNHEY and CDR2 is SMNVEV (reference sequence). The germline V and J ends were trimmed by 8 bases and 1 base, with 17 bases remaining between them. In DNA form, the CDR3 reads TGTGCCAGCCGATCCCCCAGACATATGAACACCGGGGAGCTGTTTTTT. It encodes CASRSPRHMNTGELFF.

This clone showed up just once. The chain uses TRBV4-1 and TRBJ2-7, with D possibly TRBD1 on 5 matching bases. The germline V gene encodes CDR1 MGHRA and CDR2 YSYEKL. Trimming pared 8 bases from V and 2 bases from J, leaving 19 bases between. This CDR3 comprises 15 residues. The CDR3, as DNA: TGCGCCAGCGGGTTGGGGCCCGGCCCGGCCTACGAGCAGTACTTC. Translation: CASGLGPGPAYEQYF.

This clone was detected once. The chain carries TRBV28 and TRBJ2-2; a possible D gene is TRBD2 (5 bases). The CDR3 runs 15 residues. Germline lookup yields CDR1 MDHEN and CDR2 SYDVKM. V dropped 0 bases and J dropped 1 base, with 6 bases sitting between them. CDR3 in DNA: TGTGCCAGCAGTTTATGGCGGGTGAACACCGGGGAGCTGTTTTTT. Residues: CASSLWRVNTGELFF.

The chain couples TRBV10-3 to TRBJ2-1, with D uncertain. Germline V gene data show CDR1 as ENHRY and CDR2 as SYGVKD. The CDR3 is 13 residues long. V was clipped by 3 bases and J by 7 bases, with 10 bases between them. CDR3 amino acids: CAISDTTANEQFF. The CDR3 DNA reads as TGTGCCATCAGTGACACGACTGCTAATGAGCAGTTCTTC.